Listed below are T cell receptor beta chains from one sample, sequenced in a study of blood T cell repertoires in COVID-19. Profiled with immunoSEQ multiplex PCR; TCRdb holds only in-frame clones, not every one. The sample lists about 230,000 clones; approximately 88% were seen once. The sample taken for sequencing was PBMCs or T cells enriched from blood (not recorded which). The receptors were gathered from a woman aged 40 to 50 with acute COVID-19. Each CDR3 is given with its conserved first and last residue. Clone size is stated in some rows and not others, as once, few, many or a class when expanded.

size	V	J	length	CDR3
NA	TRBV24-1	TRBJ2-1	17	CATSGPITSGRVNEQFF
NA	TRBV5-1	TRBJ2-3	15	CASSRDRDIADTQYF
NA	TRBV28	TRBJ1-4	15	CASRPRDRRNEKLFF
NA	TRBV24-1	TRBJ1-2	14	CATRGTGPSYGYTF
few	TRBV10-1	TRBJ2-2	15	CASNQIWTATGELFF
NA	TRBV18	TRBJ1-1	15	CASSPKDSADTEAFF
NA	TRBV2	TRBJ2-7	15	CASNPPAGHIYEQYF
NA	TRBV27	TRBJ1-6	15	CASSFVASYNSPLHF
NA	TRBV6-2/TRBV6-3	TRBJ2-4	19	CASSSLAGSSGVDKNIQYF
NA	TRBV19	TRBJ1-2	14	CASSMVTGAGGYTF
NA	TRBV7-2	TRBJ1-1	14	CASSFSGKNTEAFF
NA	TRBV5-1	TRBJ2-7	16	CASSLTRTGRYYEQYF
NA	TRBV27	TRBJ1-5	15	CASSLNGQGNQPQHF
NA	TRBV7-2	TRBJ2-6	16	CASSPDRGYGANVLTF
NA	TRBV7-8	TRBJ2-7	13	CASSGGGPGEQYF
NA	TRBV27	TRBJ2-3	14	CASNRQGRTDTQYF
NA	TRBV30	TRBJ1-1	13	CAWGTGSNTEAFF
NA	TRBV11-2	TRBJ2-2	15	CASSLGGIGTGELFF
NA	TRBV24-1	TRBJ1-5	13	CATSQGSNQPQHF
NA	TRBV6-2/TRBV6-3	TRBJ2-7	15	CASSNSGQGIYEQYF
NA	TRBV2	TRBJ1-2	14	CASSVRGSNYGYTF
NA	TRBV3-1/TRBV3-2	TRBJ2-3	17	CASNLGLAGLSTDTQYF
NA	TRBV4-3	TRBJ2-5	17	CASSRGDRGGKGETQYF
NA	TRBV7-8	TRBJ1-5	14	CASRPGTGDQPQHF
NA	TRBV6-1	TRBJ1-3	16	CASSENLGAGGNTIYF
NA	TRBV5-1	TRBJ2-2	13	CASSPLFTGELFF
once	TRBV4-3	TRBJ2-2	14	CASSLSGDTGELFF
NA	TRBV12-3/TRBV12-4	TRBJ1-2	13	CASSLKRRLGYTF
NA	TRBV24-1	TRBJ2-1	16	CATSDPPGLAGLTQFF
NA	TRBV5-1	TRBJ1-5	13	CASSLDSGGPQHF
once	TRBV5-1	TRBJ1-2	14	CASSAGQGEDGYTF
once	TRBV7-2	TRBJ1-6	15	CASSLGQLYNSPLHF
NA	TRBV4-3	TRBJ1-2	15	CASSLEGQGDYGYTF
NA	TRBV10-3	TRBJ1-2	16	CATLPRQDWMRYGYTF
NA	TRBV5-1	TRBJ1-3	15	CASSSGQSSGNTIYF
NA	TRBV5-4	TRBJ2-1	12	CASSLSNNEQFF
NA	TRBV6-2/TRBV6-3	TRBJ2-3	16	CASSPMLGRSTDTQYF
NA	TRBV19	TRBJ1-1	15	CASAPILIDNTEAFF
NA	TRBV18	TRBJ2-5	13	CASSSGQQETQYF
NA	TRBV29-1	TRBJ2-2	14	CSVARQGDTGELFF
NA	TRBV29-1	TRBJ1-1	14	CSAISGTGGSRAFF
NA	TRBV6-5	TRBJ1-6	14	CASSRPGQYSPLHF
NA	TRBV5-1	TRBJ2-3	16	CASSLEGHPSTDTQYF